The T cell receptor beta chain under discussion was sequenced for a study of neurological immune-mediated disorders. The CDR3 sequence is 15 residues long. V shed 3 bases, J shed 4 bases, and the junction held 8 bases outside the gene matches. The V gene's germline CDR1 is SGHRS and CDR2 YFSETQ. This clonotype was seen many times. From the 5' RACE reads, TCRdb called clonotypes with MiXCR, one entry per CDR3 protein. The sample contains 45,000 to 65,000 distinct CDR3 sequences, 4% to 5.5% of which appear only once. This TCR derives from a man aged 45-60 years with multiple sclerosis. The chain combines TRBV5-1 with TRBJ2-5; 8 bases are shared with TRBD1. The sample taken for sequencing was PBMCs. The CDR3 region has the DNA TGCGCCAGCAGCTGGACAGGGATTTTATCAGAGACCCAGTACTTC. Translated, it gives CASSWTGILSETQYF.